The rows below give T cell receptor beta chains drawn from one sample of a study of blood T cell repertoires in COVID-19. Method: immunoSEQ multiplex PCR; TCRdb's copy keeps in-frame clones and lacks some. This sample has about 300,000 clones, with approximately 89% found just once. What was sequenced was PBMCs or T cells enriched from blood (not recorded which). These TCRs come from a woman in her forties or fifties who had been exposed to COVID-19. The CDR3 runs from the conserved cysteine through the conserved F or W. D genes are given only for firm matches. Where a row states a size, it is once, few, many or the class of an expanded clone; other rows omit it.

V	size	J	D	DNA	CDR3
TRBV14	NA	TRBJ2-2	TRBD2	TGTGCCAGCAGCCAAGGGACTAGCGATCCCTCGGCTCACACCGGGGAGCTGTTTTTT	CASSQGTSDPSAHTGELFF
TRBV27	few	TRBJ1-5	NA	TGTGCCAGCAGTTTGTATTTCGGGAGGGCCTACTATAGCAATCAGCCCCAGCATTTT	CASSLYFGRAYYSNQPQHF
TRBV4-1	NA	TRBJ2-7	NA	TGCGCCAGCAGCCAAGAGGGGGACTGGCTGGACTACGAGCAGTACTTC	CASSQEGDWLDYEQYF
TRBV2	once	TRBJ1-2	NA	TGTGCCAGCAACGACGGGAATAACTATGGCTACACCTTC	CASNDGNNYGYTF
TRBV7-9	NA	TRBJ2-7	TRBD2	TGTGCCAGCAGCGACGATTTCACTAGCGGGGGCTACGAGCAGTACTTC	CASSDDFTSGGYEQYF
TRBV6-6	NA	TRBJ2-7	NA	TGTGCCAGCAGGGACTTTGAGACCTACGAGCAGTACTTC	CASRDFETYEQYF
TRBV5-1	NA	TRBJ1-4	TRBD1	TGCGCCAGCAGCTTGGGGGACAGTAATGAAAAACTGTTTTTT	CASSLGDSNEKLFF
TRBV6-4	NA	TRBJ2-3	TRBD2	TGTGCCAGCAGTGTTGAAGCGGGGGGTGCAGATACGCAGTATTTT	CASSVEAGGADTQYF
TRBV7-9	NA	TRBJ2-3	TRBD1	TGTGCCAGCAGCTTAGCGGGACAGGGTACAGATACGCAGTATTTT	CASSLAGQGTDTQYF
TRBV27	NA	TRBJ2-7	TRBD1	TGTGCCAGCGGAAGGACAGGACGCCCCGGGCAGTACTTC	CASGRTGRPGQYF
TRBV7-9	NA	TRBJ1-1	TRBD1	TGTGCCAGCAGACGTGACGGCCCGACAGGGTCGAAAGCTTTCTTT	CASRRDGPTGSKAFF
TRBV18	NA	TRBJ2-2	TRBD1	TGTGCCAGCTCACCTATGACAGGGGTCAACACCGGGGAGCTGTTTTTT	CASSPMTGVNTGELFF
TRBV6-5	few	TRBJ2-7	TRBD2	TGTGCCAGCAGATCAAGCGGGGGGACCTACGAGCAGTACTTC	CASRSSGGTYEQYF
TRBV6-6	NA	TRBJ2-5	NA	TGTGCCAGCAGTCCGTACACTGAACAGGGGCACCGGGGGGAGACCCAGTACTTC	CASSPYTEQGHRGETQYF
TRBV19	NA	TRBJ2-6	TRBD2	TGTGCCAGTAGTGCCGGACTAGCGGGGGGGAAAATCTCTGGGGCCAACGTCCTGACTTTC	CASSAGLAGGKISGANVLTF
TRBV2	NA	TRBJ2-5	TRBD2	TGTGCCAGCAGTAAGACTAGCGGGGAACAGACCCAGTACTTC	CASSKTSGEQTQYF
TRBV19	NA	TRBJ2-3	NA	TGTGCCAGTAGTCAACTAGACCCTAGAACAGATACGCAGTATTTT	CASSQLDPRTDTQYF
TRBV7-6	NA	TRBJ1-1	NA	TGTGCCAGCAGCCTACTTAGGGGGGAGGGTGGAACTGAAGCTTTCTTT	CASSLLRGEGGTEAFF
TRBV3-1/TRBV3-2	NA	TRBJ2-3	TRBD2	TGTGCCAGCAGCCAAGAGCTGGTAGCGGGGGGGCGAATTTTGCGGTCCGATACGCAGTATTTT	CASSQELVAGGRILRSDTQYF
TRBV27	NA	TRBJ2-1	TRBD2	TGTGCCAGCAGTTTCGCGGGGGGGCGGGTCAATGAGCAGTTCTTC	CASSFAGGRVNEQFF
TRBV18	NA	TRBJ2-2	NA	TGTGCCAGCTCAACCGACAGAGCCAACACCGGGGAGCTGTTTTTT	CASSTDRANTGELFF
TRBV6-2/TRBV6-3	NA	TRBJ1-6	TRBD1	TGTGCCAGCAGTTACACCACGGGACAGGGGGCTGACTATAATTCACCCCTCCACTTT	CASSYTTGQGADYNSPLHF
TRBV5-4	few	TRBJ1-1	TRBD1	TGTGCCAGCAGCTCCAGGGGGGCGAACACTGAAGCTTTCTTT	CASSSRGANTEAFF
TRBV7-2	NA	TRBJ1-5	TRBD1	TGTGCCAGCAGCACGGGACAGGGAGTGAGTCAGCCCCAGCATTTT	CASSTGQGVSQPQHF
TRBV23-1	NA	TRBJ1-1	NA	TGCGCCAGCAGTCAGGCGATAGGAGGGTACACTGAAGCTTTCTTT	CASSQAIGGYTEAFF
TRBV4-1	NA	TRBJ2-7	TRBD1	TGCGCCAGCAGCCAAGCGGACAGGGCCTACGAGCAGTACTTC	CASSQADRAYEQYF
TRBV3-1/TRBV3-2	NA	TRBJ1-5	NA	TGTGCCAGCAGCCAAGATGCGGTGGGGGGGCAGCCCCAGCATTTT	CASSQDAVGGQPQHF
TRBV28	NA	TRBJ1-2	TRBD1	TGTGCCAGCAGTTCCGGGACAGGCCCCTATGGCTACACCTTC	CASSSGTGPYGYTF
TRBV19	once	TRBJ1-5	NA	TGTGCCAGTAGTATCTCGGGGGGCGGTGGCAATCAGCCCCAGCATTTT	CASSISGGGGNQPQHF